Listed below are T cell receptor beta chains from one sample, sequenced in a study of T-cell memory formation after mild COVID-19. Via MiXCR, TCRdb re-called the 5' RACE reads, giving one row per CDR3 protein. The table has roughly 510,000 distinct CDR3 sequences, 15% to 20% seen once. The sample consisted of PBMCs or a T cell subset sorted from them (not recorded which). These receptors all stem from an adult woman who had mild COVID-19 (a few samples of this study predate the infection). Cell type and time point are not known. The CDR3 runs from the conserved cysteine through the conserved F or W. A D gene is named only where the DNA matches it firmly. Size is stated for part of the rows, as once, few or many counts, or as a class when the clone is expanded.

cdr3_nt cdr3_aa v_call d_call j_call cdr3_length clone_size
TGTGCCAGCAGTTACGGGCCAGGAGCTTTCTTT CASSYGPGAFF TRBV6-5 - TRBJ1-1 11 few
TGTGCCAGCAGTTACTTAGGTCCGTCTGGCTACACCTTC CASSYLGPSGYTF TRBV6-2/TRBV6-3 - TRBJ1-2 13 -
TGTGCCAGCATCAACCCGGGACTTAACTATGGCTACACCTTC CASINPGLNYGYTF TRBV2 - TRBJ1-2 14 -
TGTGCCAGCAGCCCGTACGCGGGGACGAACACCGGGGAGCTGTTTTTT CASSPYAGTNTGELFF TRBV5-4 - TRBJ2-2 16 few
TGCAGCGTCCCCTGGGGGGGGTCCTCCTACAATGAGCAGTTCTTC CSVPWGGSSYNEQFF TRBV29-1 TRBD2 TRBJ2-1 15 -
TGCAGTGCCCCGGGGCCCTCGTTAGGTGAGCAGTACTTC CSAPGPSLGEQYF TRBV20-1 - TRBJ2-7 13 -
TGTGCCAGCAGCAACCCTAAGACAGGGACCCCTGAAGCTTTCTTT CASSNPKTGTPEAFF TRBV12-3/TRBV12-4 TRBD1 TRBJ1-1 15 many
TGTGCCAGCAGCTTAGTTTCTGGGGTCGACATTCAGTACTTC CASSLVSGVDIQYF TRBV7-9 - TRBJ2-4 14 -
TGTGCCAGCAGTTACGAACTCAATCGGGGGGGCAATCAGCCCCAGCATTTT CASSYELNRGGNQPQHF TRBV6-2/TRBV6-3 - TRBJ1-5 17 -
TGCAGCGTTCCGGGACTAGCGGGAGCAGAGACCCAGTACTTC CSVPGLAGAETQYF TRBV29-1 TRBD2 TRBJ2-5 14 many
TGTGCCAGCAGCCGGACTAGCGGGAGTTTTTATGAGCAGTTCTTC CASSRTSGSFYEQFF TRBV12-3/TRBV12-4 TRBD2 TRBJ2-1 15 few
TGTGCCAGCTTACCACAGGGGATCCGGGAGACCCAGTACTTC CASLPQGIRETQYF TRBV7-2 TRBD1 TRBJ2-5 14 -
TGTGCCAGCCTAGGGGCCGGAGCTTTCTTT CASLGAGAFF TRBV12-3/TRBV12-4 - TRBJ1-1 10 -
TGTGCCAGCAGCGCGACAGGGCTTCAGCCCCAGCATTTT CASSATGLQPQHF TRBV5-6 TRBD1 TRBJ1-5 13 -
TGTGCCAGTAGAGGGGCAGGTAGGGTACAGTACTTC CASRGAGRVQYF TRBV19 - TRBJ2-7 12 few
TGTGCCAGCTCAGGACTAAACACAGATACGCAGTATTTT CASSGLNTDTQYF TRBV3-1 - TRBJ2-3 13 few
TGTGCCAGCAGCGATAACCAGGGGGGAGAAGGTGAAAAACTGTTTTTT CASSDNQGGEGEKLFF TRBV9 TRBD1 TRBJ1-4 16 -
TGCGCCAGCAGCCAAGTAATTTCCTACGAGCAGTACTTC CASSQVISYEQYF TRBV4-1 - TRBJ2-7 13 few
TGTGCCAGCAGCAAAGCGCCCGGGACAGAAAACTACGAGCAGTACTTC CASSKAPGTENYEQYF TRBV21-1 - TRBJ2-7 16 few
TGTGCCAGTAGTCAGAGGACAGGAGGCTCTGGAAACACCATATATTTT CASSQRTGGSGNTIYF TRBV19 TRBD1 TRBJ1-3 16 -
TGTGCCAGCAGCCTACGTAGCGGGAGGGCCTACGAGCAGTACTTC CASSLRSGRAYEQYF TRBV12-3/TRBV12-4 TRBD2 TRBJ2-7 15 few
TGTGCCATCTGGGTAGTTTCATACAATGAGCAGTTCTTC CAIWVVSYNEQFF TRBV12-3/TRBV12-4 - TRBJ2-1 13 once
TGTGCCACCGTTCTCTCCACAGGTATAGGATCACCCCTCCACTTT CATVLSTGIGSPLHF TRBV7-2 - TRBJ1-6 15 few
TGTGCCAGCAGGCGCTCCCTTCAGGGAGGGTCCTACGAGCAGTACTTC CASRRSLQGGSYEQYF TRBV6-5 TRBD2 TRBJ2-7 16 few
TGTGCCAGCAGCCAAGGCTCTAGCGGGGGCTACGAGCAGTACTTC CASSQGSSGGYEQYF TRBV4-2 TRBD2 TRBJ2-7 15 many
TGTGCCAGCAGCTCAGTCGGGACAGGGTCCTACAATGAGCAGTTCTTC CASSSVGTGSYNEQFF TRBV7-2 TRBD1 TRBJ2-1 16 few
TGTGCCAGCAGCCGGGACAGAGACTCTGGAAACACCATATATTTT CASSRDRDSGNTIYF TRBV6-6 TRBD1 TRBJ1-3 15 -
TGTGCCAGTACTCTAGCGGGAGGATCCTACAATGAGCAGTTCTTC CASTLAGGSYNEQFF TRBV19 TRBD2 TRBJ2-1 15 -
TGTGCCAGCTCACCAGAGACAGGGGGCAAGTATGGCTACACCTTC CASSPETGGKYGYTF TRBV18 TRBD1 TRBJ1-2 15 -
TGTGCCAGCAGTTTAAACAGGGGGCTCGATGAGCAGTTCTTC CASSLNRGLDEQFF TRBV12-3/TRBV12-4 TRBD1 TRBJ2-1 14 many
TGTGCCATCAGTGACGGAGGGTTACGGAATCAGCCCCAGCATTTT CAISDGGLRNQPQHF TRBV10-3 - TRBJ1-5 15 -
TGTGCCAGCAGTCGTTCTGAAACAGGGGGCTACACCTTC CASSRSETGGYTF TRBV2 - TRBJ1-2 13 -
TGTGCCACCAGGAATTCCGGGTCCCAGAATTACAATGAGCAGTTCTTC CATRNSGSQNYNEQFF TRBV24-1 - TRBJ2-1 16 few
TGTGCCAGCAGCCAGGGAAGTAATTATGGCTACACCTTC CASSQGSNYGYTF TRBV7-8 - TRBJ1-2 13 many
TGCAGCGCCAAGGACCTCTATACCTACGAGCAGTACTTC CSAKDLYTYEQYF TRBV29-1 - TRBJ2-7 13 -
TGCGCCAGCGGAGCGGGGCTAGCGGGAGCCTACAATGAGCAGTTCTTC CASGAGLAGAYNEQFF TRBV5-1 TRBD2 TRBJ2-1 16 few
TGTGCCAGCAGCCACAGCGAATTGAACCGGGACAGTGAAGCTTTCTTT CASSHSELNRDSEAFF TRBV4-2 TRBD1 TRBJ1-1 16 -
TGCGCCAGCAGCCAAGCGGCGGACAAATCCTACGAGCAGTACTTC CASSQAADKSYEQYF TRBV4-1 - TRBJ2-7 15 few
TGTGCCAGCAGTGTGGGTAGGGCCACTGAAGCTTTCTTT CASSVGRATEAFF TRBV6-5 - TRBJ1-1 13 few